One and the same sample provided the 17 T cell receptor beta chains below, sequenced in a study of blood T cell repertoires in COVID-19. The method was immunoSEQ multiplex PCR; TCRdb's version includes in-frame clones alone and lacks a portion of them. The sample contains some 73,000 clones, approximately 84% of which appear only once. The sequenced sample consisted of peripheral blood. The receptors derive from a human donor in a cohort sampled during active COVID-19.

This rearrangement joins TRBV14 to TRBJ2-5; 11 nucleotides align to TRBD2. J was trimmed by 4 bases and V by 4 bases; bases with no gene match: 5. Germline values: CDR1 SGHDN, CDR2 FVKESK. The length of the CDR3 is 15 residues. CDR3 nucleotides: TGTGCCAGCAGCCCTCTAGCGGGGGGTCGAGAGACCCAGTACTTC. It codes for CASSPLAGGRETQYF.

This clone was found once. This chain joins TRBV29-1 and TRBJ2-1, with D tentatively TRBD1 (5 bases). CDR1 SQVTM and CDR2 ANQGSEA come from the germline V gene. The CDR3 has 12 amino acids. With 3 bases removed from V and 11 bases from J, the gap between germline ends came to 14 bases. The CDR3 is CSVEKQAMKQFF. The CDR3 DNA follows: TGCAGCGTTGAGAAACAGGCAATGAAGCAGTTCTTC.

V and J are TRBV6-4 and TRBJ2-1, with D unresolved. Trimming shortened V by 6 bases and J by 0 bases, and 12 bases separated the two germline ends. The germline gives CDR1 MRHNA, CDR2 SNTAGT. The CDR3 sequence is 15 residues long. The CDR3 loop is CASSPLPGSYNEQFF. As DNA, the CDR3 is TGTGCCAGCAGCCCTCTCCCGGGCTCCTACAATGAGCAGTTCTTC.

The genes are TRBV6-5 and TRBJ2-6; D gene uncertain. There are 14 residues in the CDR3. V lost 0 bases to trimming and J lost 4 bases, with 4 bases between them. The germline V gene encodes CDR1 MNHEY and CDR2 SVGAGI. CDR3 sequence: CASSYSSGANVLTF. The CDR3, as DNA: TGTGCCAGCAGTTACTCATCGGGGGCCAACGTCCTGACTTTC.

This sequence joins TRBV10-2 and TRBJ2-1, with 12 bases lining up with TRBD1. V lost 0 bases and J lost 9; bases outside the gene matches: 6. There are 16 residues in the CDR3. CDR1 is WSHSY, CDR2 SAAADI, per germline. In nucleotides, the CDR3 is TGCGCCAGCAGTGAGTCTTTGGGACAGGGGGCAAGTGAGCAGTTCTTC. It specifies CASSESLGQGASEQFF.

The V call is TRBV4-3, the J call TRBJ2-1; no clear D. CDR3 length: 15 amino acids. Germline CDR1 LGHNA, CDR2 YSLEER. Trimming left V 0 bases short and J 8 bases short, with 14 bases between. CDR3 protein: CASSQDAEQGDEQFF. The CDR3 nucleotides read TGCGCCAGCAGCCAAGATGCGGAGCAAGGTGATGAGCAGTTCTTC.

The chain carries TRBV2 and TRBJ2-6, with D possibly TRBD2 on 6 matching bases. V lost 7 bases to trimming and J lost 2 bases, with 18 bases between them. This CDR3 spans 17 amino acids. Germline CDR1 reads SNHLY; CDR2 reads FYNNEI. This chain's CDR3 is CASNRGGGRAGANVLTF. The CDR3 DNA sequence: TGTGCCAGCAACCGAGGAGGAGGGCGGGCTGGGGCCAACGTCCTGACTTTC.

This clone was counted between two and nine times. Here the CDR3 DNA reads TGTGCCAGCAGCACCGCCCTGACTAGCGGCTACGAGCAGTACTTC. It is translated as CASSTALTSGYEQYF. The chain is built from TRBV7-8 and TRBJ2-7, with 9 bases aligning to TRBD2. Germline V gene sequence: CDR1 SGHVS, CDR2 FQNEAQ. V dropped 5 bases and J dropped 3; count of bases not matched to a gene: 8. The CDR3 is 15 amino acids. Complete variable domain (other parts from reference TRBV7-8 and TRBJ2-7): GAGVSQSPRYKVAKRGQDVALRCDPISGHVSLFWYQQALGQGPEFLTYFQNEAQLDKSGLPSDRFFAERPEGSVSTLKIQRTQQEDSAVYLCASSTALTSGYEQYFGPGTRLTVT.

The chain links TRBV10-3 to TRBJ2-3, with D possibly TRBD1 on 6 matching bases. This CDR3 has 15 residues. Germline CDR1 and CDR2: ENHRY and SYGVKD. V was trimmed by 8 bases and J by 5 bases, leaving 20 bases between them. The DNA of the CDR3 is TGTGCCATCCGCGGTACGTGGGGGCTGGGAGATACGCAGTATTTT. It specifies CAIRGTWGLGDTQYF.

This sequence joins TRBV7-6 and TRBJ2-4, with D perhaps matching TRBD1 (7 bases). Deletions cut 5 bases from V and 1 base from J, with 12 bases between. Germline V gene lookup returns CDR1 SGHVS and CDR2 FNYEAQ. CDR3 size: 15 residues. Here the CDR3 reads CASSRSGGAKNIQYF. In DNA form, the CDR3 reads TGTGCCAGCAGCCGATCAGGGGGGGCCAAAAACATTCAGTACTTC.

The CDR3 protein is CASSGRGVDTQYF. The CDR3 nucleotides read TGTGCCAGCAGCGGGAGAGGTGTGGATACGCAGTATTTT. The J gene is TRBJ2-3, the V gene TRBV9; D not certain. This CDR3 region has 13 residues. V was clipped by 3 bases and J by 6 bases, with 11 bases between them. Germline-derived CDR1 and CDR2 are SGDLS and YYNGEE.

Remarks on this clone: Within the sample, other DNA sequences also encode this same CDR3. The V call is TRBV27, the J call TRBJ1-2; D is possibly TRBD1 (5 bases). Trimming pared 0 bases from V and 2 bases from J, leaving 10 bases between. Germline V lookup: CDR1 MNHEY, CDR2 SMNVEV (reference sequence). This CDR3 contains 15 residues. The CDR3 here is CASSLSGQGNYGYTF. As DNA, the CDR3 is TGTGCCAGCAGTTTATCAGGGCAGGGAAACTATGGCTACACCTTC.

The rearrangement links TRBV9 to TRBJ2-2; the match to TRBD1 covers 9 bases. This CDR3 spans 17 amino acids. The J segment lost 3 bases and the V segment lost 1 base, leaving 7 bases of the junction unmatched. From germline, CDR1 is SGDLS and CDR2 YYNGEE. The CDR3 bases are TGTGCCAGCAGCGTATTCAAGGACAGGGGCGACACCGGGGAGCTGTTTTTT. Residues: CASSVFKDRGDTGELFF.

V is TRBV13 and J is TRBJ2-7; 9 bases align to TRBD1. CDR1 PRHDT and CDR2 FYEKMQ come from the germline V gene (reference sequence). Trimming took 3 bases from V and 5 from J; bases not matched to a gene: 8. The CDR3 runs to 15 residues. CDR3 residues: CASSFLDRGLNEQYF. Here the CDR3 DNA reads TGTGCCAGCAGCTTTCTGGACAGGGGCCTGAACGAGCAGTACTTC.

This clone was seen only once. V is TRBV11-2 and J is TRBJ1-2, with D unresolved. V was pared by 4 bases and J by 5 bases, with 14 bases between. From germline, CDR1 is SGHAT and CDR2 FQNNGV. The CDR3 loop spans 14 amino acids. For the CDR3, the DNA is TGTGCCAGCAGCTCTATGGCAAACAGATATGGCTACACCTTC. Its protein is CASSSMANRYGYTF.

The chain uses TRBV7-2 and TRBJ1-4; no clear D gene. The V and J ends lost 1 base and 12 bases respectively, with 12 bases between them. CDR1 SGHTA and CDR2 FQGNSA come from the germline V gene. CDR3 length equals 13 residues. Here the CDR3 reads CASSLEGPGELFF. DNA of the CDR3: TGTGCCAGCAGCTTAGAAGGGCCCGGGGAACTGTTTTTT.

The J gene is TRBJ2-3, the V gene TRBV19; 10 bases match TRBD2. The germline gives CDR1 LNHDA, CDR2 SQIVND (reference sequence). The length of the CDR3 is 18 residues. The junction had 9 bases not matched to a gene; V was cut back by 0 bases and J by 3 bases. CDR3 residues: CASSIDFLLAGGTDTQYF. CDR3 sequence (DNA): TGTGCCAGTAGTATAGATTTCCTTTTAGCGGGGGGAACAGATACGCAGTATTTT.